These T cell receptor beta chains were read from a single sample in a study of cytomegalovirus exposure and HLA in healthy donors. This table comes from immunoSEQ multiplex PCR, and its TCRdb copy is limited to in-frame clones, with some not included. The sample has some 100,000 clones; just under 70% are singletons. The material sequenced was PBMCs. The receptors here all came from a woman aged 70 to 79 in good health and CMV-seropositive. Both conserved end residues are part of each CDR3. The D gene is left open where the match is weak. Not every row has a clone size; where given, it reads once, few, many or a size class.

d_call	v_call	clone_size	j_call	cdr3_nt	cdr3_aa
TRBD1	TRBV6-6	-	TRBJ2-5	TGTGCCAGCAGTTACGGACAGGAGTCGGAGACCCAGTACTTC	CASSYGQESETQYF
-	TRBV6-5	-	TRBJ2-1	TGTGCCAGCAGTCGACTCAATGAGCAGTTCTTC	CASSRLNEQFF
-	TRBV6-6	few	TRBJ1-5	TGTGCCAGCATAGTGGGGCAGAGCAATCAGCCCCAGCATTTT	CASIVGQSNQPQHF
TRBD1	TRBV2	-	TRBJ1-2	TGTGCCAGCAGTCCGGACAGGGTAATCCCCTATGGCTACACCTTC	CASSPDRVIPYGYTF
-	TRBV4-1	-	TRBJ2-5	TGCGCCAGCAGCCAAGCGACAGTCCAAGAGACCCAGTACTTC	CASSQATVQETQYF
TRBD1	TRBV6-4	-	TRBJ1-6	TGTGCCAGCAGTGACCCAGGGGGTGCCCTCCACTTT	CASSDPGGALHF
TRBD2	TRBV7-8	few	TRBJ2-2	TGTGCCAGCAGCAACTTTATTCGGGAGGGAAGGACCGGGGAGCTGTTTTTT	CASSNFIREGRTGELFF
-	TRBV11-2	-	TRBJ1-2	TGTGCCAGCAGCTTAGAGCCCGGCAGGGCTGGCTACACCTTC	CASSLEPGRAGYTF
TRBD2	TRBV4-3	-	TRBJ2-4	TGCGCCAGCAGCCAAGATGCTAGCGGGGGTGGAAACATTCAGTACTTC	CASSQDASGGGNIQYF
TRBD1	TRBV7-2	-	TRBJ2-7	TGTGCCAGCGGTATTGGGACAGGGATCTACGAGCAGTACTTC	CASGIGTGIYEQYF
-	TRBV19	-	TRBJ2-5	TGTGCCAGTAGTCGGGCTAGCAAGGGTGCAGAGACCCAGTACTTC	CASSRASKGAETQYF
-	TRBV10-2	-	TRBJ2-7	TGCGCCAGCAGTGCCCTCCTACTGGGGGGCTACGAGCAGTACTTC	CASSALLLGGYEQYF
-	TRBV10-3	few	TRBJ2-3	TGTGCCACCGGGTCGATCACAGATACGCAGTATTTT	CATGSITDTQYF
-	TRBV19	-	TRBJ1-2	TGTGCCAGTAGTACACAGGAGACTGCCGGTGGCTACACCTTC	CASSTQETAGGYTF
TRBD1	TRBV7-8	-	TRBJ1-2	TGTGCCAGCACCCTGAATAGGGACAGGGAGGGTGACTACACCTTC	CASTLNRDREGDYTF
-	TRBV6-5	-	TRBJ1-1	TGTGCCAGCAGTTACGTCGGTGAAGCTTTCTTT	CASSYVGEAFF
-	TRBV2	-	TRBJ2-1	TGTGCCAGCAGTGATGGCAGGTTACCCATAAAGCAGTTCTTC	CASSDGRLPIKQFF
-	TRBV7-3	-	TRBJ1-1	TGTGCCAGCAGCCCGGTGGCCTCCGGGGAAGCTTTCTTT	CASSPVASGEAFF
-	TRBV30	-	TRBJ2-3	TGTGCCTGGAGTGTATACGGCGGGGGCACAGATACGCAGTATTTT	CAWSVYGGGTDTQYF